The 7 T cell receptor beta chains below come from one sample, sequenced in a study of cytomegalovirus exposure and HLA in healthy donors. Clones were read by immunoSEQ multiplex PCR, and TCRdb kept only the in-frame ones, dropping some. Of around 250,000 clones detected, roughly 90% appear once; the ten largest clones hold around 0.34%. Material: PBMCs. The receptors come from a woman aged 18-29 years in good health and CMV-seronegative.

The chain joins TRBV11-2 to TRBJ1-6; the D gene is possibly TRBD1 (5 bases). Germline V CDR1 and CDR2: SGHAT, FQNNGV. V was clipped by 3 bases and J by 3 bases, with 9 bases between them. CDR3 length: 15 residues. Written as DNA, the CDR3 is TGTGCCAGCAGCTTTCGTACAGGCTATAATTCACCCCTCCACTTT. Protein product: CASSFRTGYNSPLHF.

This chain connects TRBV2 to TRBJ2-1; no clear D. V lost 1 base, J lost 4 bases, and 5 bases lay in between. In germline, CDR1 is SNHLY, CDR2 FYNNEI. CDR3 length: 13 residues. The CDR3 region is CASSEDSYNEQFF. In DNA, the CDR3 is TGTGCCAGCAGTGAAGACAGTTACAATGAGCAGTTCTTC.

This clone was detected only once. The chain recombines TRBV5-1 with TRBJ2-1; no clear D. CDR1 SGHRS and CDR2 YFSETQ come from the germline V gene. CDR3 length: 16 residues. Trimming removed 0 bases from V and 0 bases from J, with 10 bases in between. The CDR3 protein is CASSLVAASSYNEQFF. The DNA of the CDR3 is TGCGCCAGCAGCTTGGTCGCGGCGAGCTCCTACAATGAGCAGTTCTTC.

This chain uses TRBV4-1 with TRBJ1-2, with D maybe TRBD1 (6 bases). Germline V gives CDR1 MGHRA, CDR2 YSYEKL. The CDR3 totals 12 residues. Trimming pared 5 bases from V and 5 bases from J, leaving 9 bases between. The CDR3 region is CASSKTGYGYTF. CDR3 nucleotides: TGCGCCAGCAGCAAGACAGGTTATGGCTACACCTTC.

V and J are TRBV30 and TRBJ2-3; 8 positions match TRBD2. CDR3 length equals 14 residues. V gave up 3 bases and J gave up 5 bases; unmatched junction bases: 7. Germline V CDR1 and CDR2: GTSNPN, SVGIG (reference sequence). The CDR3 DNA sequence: TGTGCCTGGAGCCTACTGGCGGGGGGAGATACGCAGTATTTT. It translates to CAWSLLAGGDTQYF.

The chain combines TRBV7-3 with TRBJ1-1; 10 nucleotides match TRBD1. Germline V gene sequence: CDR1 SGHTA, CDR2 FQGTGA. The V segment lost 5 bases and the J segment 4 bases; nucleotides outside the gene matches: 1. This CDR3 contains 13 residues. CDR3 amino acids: CASSRDRGTEAFF. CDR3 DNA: TGTGCCAGCAGCCGGGACAGGGGCACTGAAGCTTTCTTT. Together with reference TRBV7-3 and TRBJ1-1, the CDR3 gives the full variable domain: GAGVSQTPSNKVTEKGKYVELRCDPISGHTALYWYRQSLGQGPEFLIYFQGTGAADDSGLPNDRFFAVRPEGSVSTLKIQRTERGDSAVYLCASSRDRGTEAFFGQGTRLTVV.

The CDR3 DNA sequence: TGTGCCAGCAGATCAGGACGGGGACCCCTCCACTTT. Its protein product is CASRSGRGPLHF. The chain recombines TRBV28 with TRBJ1-6; D call uncertain. Germline loops: CDR1 MDHEN, CDR2 SYDVKM. Trimming took 6 bases from V and 12 from J, leaving 12 bases between them. The CDR3 is 12 amino acids.